The next 16 T cell receptor beta chains were all read from a single sample in a study of shared clonotypes between healthy human individuals. Profiling relied on immunoSEQ multiplex PCR, and the TCRdb table lists in-frame clones only, not all of them. The table has over a million clones, approximately 80% seen once. The sample consisted of memory CD4+ T cells from PBMCs. The sample's subset: CD45RA-negative fraction. The source is a man between 18 and 35 years old in good health. Some clones in this sample may be carry-over from other donors' samples.

The chain is built from TRBV2 and TRBJ2-7; possibly TRBD1 for D (6 bases). CDR3 size: 12 residues. The V gene's germline CDR1 is SNHLY and CDR2 FYNNEI. Trimming cost V 6 bases and J 6 bases, with 12 bases left between them. CDR3 sequence (DNA): TGTGCCAGCAGGCCGACAGGTCTCGAGCAGTACTTC. Its protein is CASRPTGLEQYF.

The chain combines TRBV30 with TRBJ2-2; 12 positions match TRBD2. V gave up 7 bases and J gave up 3 bases; unmatched junction bases: 9. The CDR3 covers 16 residues. Per the germline V gene, CDR1 is GTSNPN and CDR2 is SVGIG (reference sequence). The CDR3 here is CAFDPGLAGYTGELFF. CDR3 DNA: TGTGCCTTCGACCCGGGACTAGCGGGTTACACCGGGGAGCTGTTTTTT.

The genes are TRBV7-8 and TRBJ2-7, with 9 bases identical to TRBD1. Germline CDR1 SGHVS, CDR2 FQNEAQ. V dropped 3 bases and J dropped 9; count of bases not matched to a gene: 3. CDR3 length equals 12 residues. The CDR3 DNA follows: TGTGCCAGCAGCTTGGACAGGGGTCCGCAGTACTTC. Its translation: CASSLDRGPQYF.

Points on this clone: The sample carries other DNA sequences with the same CDR3. This chain uses TRBV5-1 with TRBJ1-2, with TRBD1 as a possible D gene (5 bases). The CDR3 contains 12 residues. The V and J ends lost 3 bases and 4 bases respectively, with 7 bases between them. Germline values: CDR1 SGHRS, CDR2 YFSETQ. CDR3: CASSSQGYGYTF. The CDR3 DNA is TGCGCCAGCAGCTCGCAGGGCTATGGCTACACCTTC.

This chain joins TRBV5-1 and TRBJ2-2; 9 bases are shared with TRBD2. Germline V lookup: CDR1 SGHRS, CDR2 YFSETQ. V lost 2 bases to trimming and J lost 7 bases; unmatched junction nucleotides: 9. CDR3 length: 16 amino acids. CDR3 in amino acids: CASSFWREGYRGELFF. DNA for the CDR3: TGCGCCAGCAGCTTTTGGCGGGAGGGCTACCGCGGGGAGCTGTTTTTT.

V gene TRBV9 combines with J gene TRBJ2-5, with TRBD2 matching 8 bases. This CDR3 contains 15 residues. Trimming at V came to 0 bases and at J to 4 bases, leaving 5 bases not matched to a gene. The germline V gene has CDR1 SGDLS and CDR2 YYNGEE. The CDR3 DNA is TGTGCCAGCAGCGTAGCAGGCGGGAGGCTAGAGACCCAGTACTTC. Its translation is CASSVAGGRLETQYF.

Regarding this clone: A single base separates this from a much larger clone, so it may be a read error. The same CDR3 can be traced to other DNA sequences in this sample. The genes are TRBV28 and TRBJ2-3; 7 bases fit TRBD1. Germline values: CDR1 MDHEN, CDR2 SYDVKM. V was clipped by 5 bases and J by 1 base; unmatched bases: 3. There are 14 residues in the CDR3. This CDR3 is CASSPGTGTDTQYF. Here the CDR3 DNA reads TGTGCCAGCAGTCCCGGGACAGGCACAGATACGCAGTATTTT.

In regard to this clone: Other DNA sequences within the sample encode an identical CDR3. The chain combines TRBV6-4 with TRBJ1-1, with 7 bases identical to TRBD1. Germline CDR1 is MRHNA and CDR2 is SNTAGT. V lost 5 bases to trimming and J lost 1 base; unmatched junction nucleotides: 1. The CDR3 sequence is 13 residues long. For the CDR3, the DNA is TGTGCCAGCAGTAGGACAGGGAACACTGAAGCTTTCTTT. This codes for CASSRTGNTEAFF.

The gene calls are TRBV19 and TRBJ2-7; D unresolved. Germline assignment: CDR1 LNHDA and CDR2 SQIVND (reference sequence). This CDR3 region has 14 residues. Between the trimmed V and J ends, which lost 9 bases and 4 bases, there was a span of 19 bases. CDR3 DNA: TGTGCCAGCGCCACAGCCGAGACCCCTTACGAGCAGTACTTC. Its translation: CASATAETPYEQYF.

The CDR3 nucleotides are TGCGCCAGCAGCTTGGAAGTCAGGGGGGAATCCGGGGAGCTGTTTTTT. Protein sequence: CASSLEVRGESGELFF. V is TRBV5-1 and J is TRBJ2-2, with D possibly matching TRBD1 (7 bases). This CDR3 comprises 16 residues. From germline, CDR1 is SGHRS and CDR2 YFSETQ. V was pared by 0 bases and J by 6 bases, with 15 bases between.

The V and J genes are TRBV7-2 and TRBJ1-1; unclear D gene. Between the trimmed V and J ends, which lost 0 bases and 4 bases, there was a span of 9 bases. The germline V gene encodes CDR1 SGHTA and CDR2 FQGNSA. The CDR3 spans 14 residues. The CDR3 region is CASSLAAVITEAFF. CDR3 DNA sequence: TGTGCCAGCAGCTTAGCGGCGGTGATCACTGAAGCTTTCTTT.

V and J are TRBV5-4 and TRBJ2-5, with 12 bases that match TRBD2. The length of the CDR3 is 15 residues. CDR1 is SGHNT and CDR2 is YYREEE in the germline V gene (reference sequence). Trimming removed 1 base from V and 5 bases from J; junction bases left unmatched: 3. The CDR3 DNA sequence: TGTGCCAGCAGCTTGCCTAGCGGGAGGGGCGAGACCCAGTACTTC. Translating it yields CASSLPSGRGETQYF.

This clone has just a few counts. The V call is TRBV2, the J call TRBJ1-2; 9 nucleotides agree with TRBD1. CDR1 and CDR2 from the germline V gene are SNHLY and FYNNEI. After removal of 5 bases from V and 4 bases from J, the junction contained 5 bases not matched to a gene. The CDR3 loop spans 14 amino acids. The CDR3: CASSPGTGIYGYTF. CDR3 in DNA: TGTGCCAGCAGTCCCGGGACAGGGATCTATGGCTACACCTTC.

There are a few counts of this clone. CDR3 in amino acids: CASSRSGLAGRTGELFF. CDR3 nucleotides: TGTGCCAGCAGCAGATCGGGACTAGCGGGAAGGACCGGGGAGCTGTTTTTT. The rearrangement joins TRBV5-8 to TRBJ2-2; 13 nucleotides agree with TRBD2. Per the germline V gene, CDR1 is SGHTS and CDR2 is YDEGEE. This CDR3 spans 17 amino acids. Trimming at V came to 4 bases and at J to 5 bases, leaving 8 bases not matched to a gene.

The genes are TRBV29-1 and TRBJ2-1; D is unresolved. Germline V gives CDR1 SQVTM, CDR2 ANQGSEA. Deletions cut 2 bases from V and 0 bases from J, with 2 bases between. The CDR3 has 12 amino acids. The CDR3 DNA follows: TGCAGCGTTGAACTCTCCTACAATGAGCAGTTCTTC. Its translation: CSVELSYNEQFF.

The rearrangement joins TRBV28 to TRBJ1-4; the match to TRBD1 covers 7 bases. Germline V lookup: CDR1 MDHEN, CDR2 SYDVKM. Unmatched junction bases numbered 7, after V lost 7 bases and J lost 2 bases. CDR3 length: 15 amino acids. The CDR3 here is CASTPVGQTNEKLFF. The CDR3 coding sequence is TGTGCCAGCACCCCGGTGGGACAGACTAATGAAAAACTGTTTTTT.